One sample yielded the 26 T cell receptor beta chains listed below, sequenced in a study of esophageal squamous cell carcinoma under preoperative chemotherapy. In TCRdb, the PCR reads were re-called with MiXCR into one record per CDR3 protein. Found here are over 25,000 distinct CDR3 sequences, 52% of them singletons; the top ten hold 20% to 25%. The time point denotes: after preoperative PTX-NDP chemotherapy. This material was collected from a patient given preoperative chemotherapy. These receptor sequences come from a human donor with esophageal squamous cell carcinoma. The donor label of this sample is uncertain.

This clonotype has ten or more counts. J is TRBJ2-3 and V is TRBV15, with D maybe TRBD1 (6 bases). CDR3 length equals 14 residues. Trimming took 2 bases from V and 7 from J, leaving 13 bases between them. Germline values: CDR1 LNHNV, CDR2 YYDKDF (reference sequence). This CDR3 reads CATSRTGTFNTQYF. CDR3 coding DNA: TGTGCCACCAGCAGAACTGGGACATTCAATACGCAGTATTTT.

This clonotype has just a few counts. J is TRBJ2-5 and V is TRBV6-5, with TRBD2 identical over 7 bases. CDR3 length: 13 amino acids. CDR1 is MNHEY, CDR2 SVGAGI, per germline. With V trimmed by 4 bases and J by 5 bases, 4 bases remained unmatched. The chain's CDR3 is CASSSGRGETQYF. CDR3 in DNA: TGTGCCAGCAGTTCAGGGCGGGGGGAGACCCAGTACTTC.

The rearrangement joins TRBV24-1 to TRBJ2-5, with TRBD2 matching 8 bases. V shed 1 base and J 11 bases; nucleotides not matched to a gene: 17. The CDR3 is 17 residues long. Germline V lookup: CDR1 KGHDR, CDR2 SFDVKD. The CDR3 loop reads CATSDLSQAGEPSTQYF. The CDR3 DNA sequence: TGTGCCACCAGTGATTTATCTCAAGCGGGGGAGCCATCTACGCAGTACTTC.

V usage is TRBV11-2 and J usage is TRBJ2-1; D remains ambiguous. CDR1 and CDR2 (germline): SGHAT, FQNNGV. Trimming pared 1 base from V and 0 bases from J, leaving 10 bases between. The CDR3 has 16 amino acids. The CDR3 spells CASSLGLHSSYNEQFF. CDR3 DNA sequence: TGTGCCAGCAGCTTAGGGCTCCACAGCTCCTACAATGAGCAGTTCTTC.

This clonotype is deemed medium-sized (0.01 to 0.1%). The CDR3 loop is CASSSLPLQGGSETQYF. The CDR3 DNA is TGTGCCAGCAGCTCCCTGCCCCTACAGGGAGGGTCGGAGACCCAGTACTTC. The chain employs TRBV7-6 and TRBJ2-5; D is perhaps TRBD2 (7 bases). V lost 4 bases to trimming and J lost 5 bases, with 23 bases between them. The germline V gene encodes CDR1 SGHVS and CDR2 FNYEAQ. The CDR3 loop spans 17 amino acids.

This chain links TRBV7-2 with TRBJ2-2, with D possibly matching TRBD1 (6 bases). Trimming pared 3 bases from V and 13 bases from J, leaving 27 bases between. There are 17 residues in the CDR3. CDR1 and CDR2 (germline): SGHTA, FQGNSA. CDR3 sequence: CASSLGAGTVSSGALFF. CDR3 DNA: TGTGCCAGCAGCTTGGGGGCCGGGACCGTGAGCTCCGGTGCGCTGTTTTTT.

The rearrangement joins TRBV7-7 to TRBJ2-7; D gene unclear. The CDR3 is 12 residues long. CDR1 SSHAT and CDR2 FNYEAQ come from the germline V gene (reference sequence). Trimming removed 5 bases from V and 3 bases from J, with 8 bases in between. Here the CDR3 DNA reads TGTGCCAGCAGCCAGAGCCTCTACGAGCAGTACTTC. Translation gives CASSQSLYEQYF.

Comments on this clonotype: The junction differs from germline at one of its ends, possibly a read error. The chain combines TRBV7-8 with TRBJ2-3, with 12 positions matching TRBD2. The germline V gene has CDR1 SGHVS and CDR2 FQNEAQ. The CDR3 is made up of 16 amino acids. DNA for the CDR3: TGTGCCAGCAGCAACCTAGCGGGGGGGGACCGTGATACCCAGTACTTT. Translated: CASSNLAGGDRDTQYF.

This clonotype was seen a few times. The chain is built from TRBV12-3 or TRBV12-4 and TRBJ1-4; D possibly corresponds to TRBD1 (5 bases). CDR3 length: 21 amino acids. V lost 1 base and J 1 base, leaving 25 bases between the germline ends. CDR3 bases: TGTGCCAGCAGTTTAGTCTTAATAAGGGGTCAGCCCGGGGGAACTAATGAAAAACTGTTTTTT. Its protein product is CASSLVLIRGQPGGTNEKLFF.

The gene calls are TRBV27 and TRBJ2-7; 11 positions match TRBD1. Germline trimming cut 3 bases from V and 4 bases from J; bases unmatched to any gene: 5. Germline CDR1 MNHEY, CDR2 SMNVEV (reference sequence). This CDR3 region has 15 residues. CDR3 bases: TGTGCCAGCAGTTTTGGACAGGGGGCAACTTACGAGCAGTACTTC. Amino acids: CASSFGQGATYEQYF.

The rearrangement links TRBV7-6 to TRBJ2-5; no reliable D call. The DNA end is a closer match to TRBJ2-3, so the J assignment may be wrong. The CDR3 extends over 16 amino acids. Per the germline V gene, CDR1 is SGHVS and CDR2 is FNYEAQ. CDR3 protein: CASSFSGGRFKETQYF. DNA of the CDR3: TGTGCCAGCAGCTTTTCCGGCGGCCGGTTCAAAGAGACCCAGTATTTT.

This clonotype was recorded a few times. The chain links TRBV7-2 to TRBJ2-7; TRBD1 is a possible D gene (6 bases). This CDR3 has 14 amino acids. Per germline, CDR1 SGHTA and CDR2 FQGNSA. With 4 bases removed from V and 1 base from J, the gap between germline ends came to 11 bases. The CDR3 is CASSSYGQSYEQYF. As DNA, the CDR3 is TGTGCCAGCAGCTCTTACGGACAGTCCTACGAGCAGTACTTC.

Only a few counts were recorded for this clonotype. The chain couples TRBV7-2 to TRBJ1-1; no reliable D call. Germline-derived CDR1 and CDR2 are SGHTA and FQGNSA. The CDR3 has 12 residues. V was clipped by 2 bases and J by 5 bases, with 6 bases between them. The CDR3 sequence is CASSLRATEAFF. CDR3 nucleotides: TGTGCCAGCAGCTTACGTGCAACTGAAGCTTTCTTT.

V usage is TRBV7-9 and J usage is TRBJ1-2, with 8 nucleotides matching TRBD1. The germline CDR1 and CDR2 sequences are SEHNR and FQNEAQ (reference sequence). This CDR3 comprises 14 residues. The ends lost 2 bases at V and 8 bases at J; junction bases unmatched: 7. CDR3 sequence: CASSLQDRERGYTF. CDR3 nucleotide sequence: TGTGCCAGCAGCTTACAGGACAGGGAAAGGGGCTACACCTTC.

The chain has TRBV7-6 and TRBJ2-3; TRBD2 agrees at 7 bases. V was clipped by 1 base and J by 3 bases; unmatched bases: 7. From germline, CDR1 is SGHVS and CDR2 FNYEAQ. CDR3 length: 16 residues. The CDR3 reads CASSLGGTMGTDTQYF. CDR3 DNA: TGTGCCAGCAGCTTAGGTGGGACTATGGGGACAGATACGCAGTATTTT.

This clonotype was observed a few times. For the CDR3, the DNA is TGTGCCAGCAGCTTAGAGGGGGGTGCCTACAATGAGCAGTACTTC. Amino acid sequence: CASSLEGGAYNEQYF. This chain joins TRBV7-6 and TRBJ2-5; D is possibly TRBD1 or TRBD2 (6 bases each). CDR3 size: 15 residues. The germline V gene has CDR1 SGHVS and CDR2 FNYEAQ. Trimming cost V 1 base and J 11 bases, with 20 bases left between them.

The rearrangement links TRBV7-6 to TRBJ2-1, with D possibly called TRBD1 or TRBD2 (5 bases each). Per germline, CDR1 SGHVS and CDR2 FNYEAQ. This CDR3 is 14 amino acids long. V dropped 1 base and J dropped 7 bases, with 11 bases sitting between them. The CDR3 is CASSLVGAGNEQFF. The CDR3 region has the DNA TGTGCCAGCAGCTTAGTCGGGGCAGGGAATGAGCAGTTCTTC.

This clonotype was observed at least ten times. V usage is TRBV7-6 and J usage is TRBJ2-5; TRBD1 matches 10 bases. TRBJ2-7 matches the DNA end more closely, so the J call is doubtful. This CDR3 comprises 14 residues. Germline V lookup: CDR1 SGHVS, CDR2 FNYEAQ. The CDR3 DNA follows: TGTGCCAGCAGCTTAGGGACAGGGGGTCCCGAGCAGTACTTC. Its translation: CASSLGTGGPEQYF.

Comments on this clonotype: Relative to the germline gene, one junction end is altered; a read error may explain this. V usage is TRBV7-7 and J usage is TRBJ2-4; TRBD1 agrees at 7 bases. CDR1 and CDR2 from the germline V gene are SSHAT and FNYEAQ (reference sequence). The CDR3 totals 15 residues. CDR3 DNA sequence: TGTGCTAGGGGCTTAGGGGGCCGCGTCCAAGATACCCAGTACTTT. Protein sequence: CARGLGGRVQDTQYF.

This clonotype was counted a few times. The chain has TRBV7-2 and TRBJ2-2; D is unclear. The CDR3 sequence is 14 residues long. The germline CDR1 and CDR2 sequences are SGHTA and FQGNSA. V lost 1 base and J lost 3, with 6 bases in between. The chain's CDR3 is CASSLGGYTGELFF. The CDR3 DNA reads TGTGCCAGCAGCTTAGGAGGATACACCGGGGAGCTGTTTTTT.

This clonotype was detected ten times or more. The chain links TRBV5-4 to TRBJ2-5; D possibly uses TRBD1 or TRBD2 (6 bases each). Germline assignment: CDR1 SGHNT and CDR2 YYREEE (reference sequence). CDR3 length: 16 residues. Trimming removed 3 bases from V and 5 bases from J, with 20 bases in between. CDR3 protein: CASSSSGERGRETQYF. The DNA for the CDR3 is TGTGCCAGCAGCTCCTCCGGGGAACGGGGGCGTGAGACCCAGTACTTC.

The genes are TRBV7-2 and TRBJ2-1, with a weak D call TRBD2 (5 bases). CDR3 length: 13 residues. CDR1 and CDR2 from the germline V gene are SGHTA and FQGNSA. V was clipped by 4 bases and J by 13 bases, with 17 bases between them. As DNA, the CDR3 is TGTGCCAGCAGCTACACGGACTGGAAGACCCAGTTCTTC. This translates into CASSYTDWKTQFF.

J is TRBJ2-4 and V is TRBV7-2; D ambiguous. CDR1 is SGHTA, CDR2 FQGNSA, per germline. The CDR3 length is 14 residues. This chain's CDR3 is CAGSPGLAKDTQYF. Here the CDR3 DNA reads TGTGCGGGCAGCCCCGGCCTTGCCAAAGACACTCAGTACTTC.

As for this clonotype: At one boundary the junction diverges from the germline segment, which might be a read error. The V gene is TRBV7-6, the J gene TRBJ2-3; 7 bases are shared with TRBD2. From germline, CDR1 is SGHVS and CDR2 FNYEAQ. CDR3 length equals 16 residues. CDR3 sequence: CACSVSGRGSKDTQYF. The CDR3, as DNA: TGTGCGTGCAGCGTTTCGGGGCGGGGGTCCAAAGATACGCAGTATTTC.

This sequence joins TRBV12-3 or TRBV12-4 and TRBJ1-1, with D tentatively TRBD1 (5 bases). The CDR3 sequence is 14 residues long. The V and J ends lost 6 bases and 0 bases respectively, with 11 bases between them. CDR3 sequence reads: CASRTGTLNTEAFF. CDR3 nucleotide sequence: TGTGCCAGCAGAACCGGGACCCTGAACACTGAAGCTTTCTTT.

This clonotype showed up many times. The rearrangement joins TRBV11-3 to TRBJ1-3; 7 nucleotides agree with TRBD1. Germline CDR1 is SGHNT and CDR2 is YENEEA. The CDR3 is 16 residues long. V lost 5 bases to trimming and J lost 0 bases; unmatched junction nucleotides: 7. CDR3 region: CASSPHRTGSGNTIYF. DNA for the CDR3: TGTGCCAGCAGCCCACACAGGACAGGCTCTGGAAACACCATATATTTT.